This entry describes one TCR beta chain. The antigen is not known. The V gene end was trimmed by 5 bases and the J gene end by 5 bases; junction bases not matched to a gene: 4. The CDR3 covers 15 residues. Germline V lookup: CDR1 SSHAT, CDR2 FNYEAQ (reference sequence). This table comes from immunoSEQ multiplex PCR, and its TCRdb copy is limited to in-frame clones, with some not included. Here the sample spans roughly 140,000 clones, 90% to 95% being singletons. These data are taken from a study of OX40 agonist ivuxolimab in advanced cancers. Study results and caveats: On average, CD8+ T cells had more expanded clones than CD4+. Certain nonresponders additionally had low normalized T-cell clonal expansion. It was not determined which antigens were specifically recognized by the peripheral T cells that had undergone clonal expansion.

The sequenced sample was CD4+ or CD8+ T cells sorted from blood, obtained in a trial of the OX40 agonist ivuxolimab. The clonotype originates from an adult with an advanced solid tumor such as melanoma, head and neck, liver or kidney cancer. V gene TRBV7-7 combines with J gene TRBJ2-5; 14 nucleotides match TRBD2. CDR3 region: CASSRLAGGRETQYF. The DNA of the CDR3 is TGTGCCAGCAGCCGACTAGCGGGGGGGCGTGAGACCCAGTACTTC.